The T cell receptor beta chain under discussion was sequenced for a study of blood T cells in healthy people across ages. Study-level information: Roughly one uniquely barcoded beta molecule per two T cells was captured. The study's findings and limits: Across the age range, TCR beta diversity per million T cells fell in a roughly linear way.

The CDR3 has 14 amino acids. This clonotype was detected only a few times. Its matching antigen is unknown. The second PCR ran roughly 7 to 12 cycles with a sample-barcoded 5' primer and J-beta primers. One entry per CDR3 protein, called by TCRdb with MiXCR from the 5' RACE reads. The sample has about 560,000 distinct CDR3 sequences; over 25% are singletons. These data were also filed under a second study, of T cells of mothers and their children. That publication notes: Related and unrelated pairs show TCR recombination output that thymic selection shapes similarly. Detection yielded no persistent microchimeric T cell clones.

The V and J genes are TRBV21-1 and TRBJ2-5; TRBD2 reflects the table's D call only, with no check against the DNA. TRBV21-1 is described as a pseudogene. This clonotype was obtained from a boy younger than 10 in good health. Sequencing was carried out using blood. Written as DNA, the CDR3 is TGTGCCAGCAGCCTGCAGGACTTCCAAGAGACCCAGTACTTC. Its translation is CASSLQDFQETQYF.